These T cell receptor beta chains were read from a single sample in a study of fetal regulatory T cell absence and autoimmunity. TCRdb's copy holds only in-frame clones and misses some; the assay was immunoSEQ multiplex PCR. The sample yields more than 90,000 clones, more than 70% seen once. Sequencing was performed on pancreas tissue. The receptors were sampled from a male donor with IPEX syndrome. The CDR3 runs from the conserved cysteine through the conserved F or W. Fields, in order: D gene, clone size, V gene, J gene, CDR3 protein, CDR3 DNA. A D gene is named only where the DNA matches it firmly. Clone size is given for some rows only: seen once, a few or many times, or a class if the clone is expanded.

TRBD1	-	TRBV5-6	TRBJ2-7	CASSWDRGYEQYF	TGTGCCAGCAGCTGGGACAGAGGCTACGAGCAGTACTTC
-	-	TRBV30	TRBJ2-4	CAWSVGGGAKNIQYF	TGTGCCTGGAGTGTTGGAGGGGGCGCCAAAAACATTCAGTACTTC
TRBD1	few	TRBV7-2	TRBJ2-7	CASSLVGDRGYEQYF	TGTGCCAGCAGCTTAGTAGGGGACAGGGGCTACGAGCAGTACTTC
-	medium-sized	TRBV6-1	TRBJ2-2	CASSEKVRPNTGELFF	TGTGCCAGCAGTGAAAAGGTTAGACCCAACACCGGGGAGCTGTTTTTT
-	-	TRBV27	TRBJ1-2	CASSLSPPPGTYGYTF	TGTGCCAGCAGTTTATCGCCCCCCCCGGGTACCTATGGCTACACCTTC
-	few	TRBV19	TRBJ2-5	CASSIDLAGETQYF	TGTGCCAGTAGTATAGATCTGGCAGGGGAGACCCAGTACTTC
TRBD2	-	TRBV7-8	TRBJ2-3	CASSLNSGRAPDTQYF	TGTGCCAGCAGCCTTAATAGCGGGAGGGCCCCAGATACGCAGTATTTT
-	-	TRBV4-1	TRBJ1-1	CASSQDPNINTEAFF	TGCGCCAGCAGCCAAGATCCCAATATAAACACTGAAGCTTTCTTT
-	few	TRBV6-5	TRBJ1-1	CASSYRAMNTEAFF	TGTGCCAGCAGTTACAGAGCCATGAACACTGAAGCTTTCTTT
TRBD2	-	TRBV5-4	TRBJ2-1	CASRDTSGRALAEQFF	TGTGCCAGCAGAGATACTAGCGGGAGGGCTCTCGCTGAGCAGTTCTTC
TRBD2	-	TRBV5-1	TRBJ2-3	CASSLGAGGPTDTQYF	TGCGCCAGCAGCTTGGGGGCGGGAGGGCCAACAGATACGCAGTATTTT
-	-	TRBV10-1	TRBJ2-3	CASSEGGTDTQYF	TGCGCCAGCAGTGAGGGGGGCACAGATACGCAGTATTTT
-	-	TRBV9	TRBJ2-7	CASSPGGGLSYEQYF	TGTGCCAGCAGCCCCGGAGGGGGGCTCTCCTACGAGCAGTACTTC
TRBD2	-	TRBV4-1	TRBJ2-3	CASSQAQFRERGDTQYF	TGCGCCAGCAGCCAAGCCCAGTTCCGGGAGCGGGGAGATACGCAGTATTTT
-	-	TRBV7-9	TRBJ1-1	CASSFGGYMNTEAFF	TGTGCCAGCAGCTTTGGGGGATACATGAACACTGAAGCTTTCTTT
TRBD1	-	TRBV6-5	TRBJ1-2	CASSYWTGRDYGYTF	TGTGCCAGCAGTTACTGGACAGGGCGAGACTATGGCTACACCTTC
-	-	TRBV5-4	TRBJ2-7	CASSPGAGLTYEQYF	TGTGCCAGCAGTCCGGGTGCGGGGCTTACCTACGAGCAGTACTTC
-	-	TRBV7-9	TRBJ2-3	CASSESGTQYF	TGTGCCAGCAGCGAAAGTGGTACGCAGTATTTT
TRBD1	-	TRBV27	TRBJ1-2	CASSPFPQGPPYGYTF	TGTGCCAGCAGTCCTTTCCCACAGGGGCCCCCATATGGCTACACCTTC
TRBD1	few	TRBV7-2	TRBJ1-2	CASSLEVQGADGYTF	TGTGCCAGCAGCTTAGAGGTCCAGGGGGCGGATGGCTACACCTTC
-	-	TRBV5-5	TRBJ1-5	CASSLVLGDLGPQHF	TGTGCCAGCAGCTTGGTTCTCGGGGATCTGGGGCCCCAGCATTTT
-	once	TRBV9	TRBJ2-3	CASSVVAGAHTQYF	TGTGCCAGCAGCGTAGTGGCGGGGGCACATACGCAGTATTTT
TRBD1	-	TRBV4-3	TRBJ1-1	CASRAGTGGMNTEAFF	TGCGCCAGCAGGGCCGGGACAGGGGGCATGAACACTGAAGCTTTCTTT
TRBD1	few	TRBV5-1	TRBJ1-2	CASSWGQGWANYGYTF	TGCGCCAGCAGCTGGGGACAGGGTTGGGCTAACTATGGCTACACCTTC
TRBD2	once	TRBV13	TRBJ2-3	CASSSGLAGVFLRPDTQYF	TGTGCCAGCAGCTCGGGACTAGCGGGGGTGTTTCTTAGGCCAGATACGCAGTATTTT
-	-	TRBV11-3	TRBJ2-4	CASSLGRAAKNIQYF	TGTGCCAGCAGCTTGGGCCGGGCGGCCAAAAACATTCAGTACTTC
-	-	TRBV11-2	TRBJ2-5	CASSLAQETQYF	TGTGCCAGCAGCTTAGCCCAAGAGACCCAGTACTTC
TRBD2	few	TRBV11-2	TRBJ2-1	CASSLDRASGGEQFF	TGTGCCAGCAGCTTAGATCGGGCTAGCGGTGGTGAGCAGTTCTTC
TRBD2	-	TRBV7-9	TRBJ2-3	CASSPTRESTDTQYF	TGTGCCAGCAGCCCCACGCGGGAGAGTACAGATACGCAGTATTTT
TRBD2	-	TRBV5-3	TRBJ2-3	CARSGTSGTDTQYF	TGTGCCAGAAGCGGGACTAGCGGCACAGATACGCAGTATTTT
TRBD2	-	TRBV10-3	TRBJ2-7	CAIGGDEQYF	TGTGCCATCGGGGGGGACGAGCAGTACTTC
-	-	TRBV6-5	TRBJ2-5	CASSESGPGQTQYF	TGTGCCAGCAGTGAGAGCGGTCCCGGCCAGACCCAGTACTTC
-	-	TRBV12-5	TRBJ2-3	CASGLGALSTDTQYF	TGTGCTAGTGGTTTGGGAGCGCTTAGCACAGATACGCAGTATTTT
-	-	TRBV30	TRBJ2-3	CAWGTGGPTDTQYF	TGTGCCTGGGGGACCGGGGGGCCCACAGATACGCAGTATTTT
TRBD1	-	TRBV5-1	TRBJ1-6	CASSLDRDRGFNSPLHF	TGCGCCAGCAGCTTGGACCGGGACAGGGGGTTCAATTCACCCCTCCACTTT
-	-	TRBV11-2	TRBJ2-5	CASSLAGGGETQYF	TGTGCCAGCAGCTTAGCAGGGGGAGGAGAGACCCAGTACTTC
-	-	TRBV7-9	TRBJ1-2	CASSLGGGYTF	TGTGCCAGCAGCTTAGGGGGTGGCTACACCTTC
-	-	TRBV4-3	TRBJ2-2	CASSREVYLNTGELFF	TGCGCCAGCAGCCGTGAGGTGTACTTGAACACCGGGGAGCTGTTTTTT
TRBD2	-	TRBV11-3	TRBJ2-2	CASSLGLAGGPGELFF	TGTGCCAGCAGCTTAGGACTAGCGGGGGGGCCCGGGGAGCTGTTTTTT
-	-	TRBV30	TRBJ1-4	CAWCNLGTTNEKLFF	TGTGCCTGGTGTAACCTGGGGACAACTAATGAAAAACTGTTTTTT
TRBD1	-	TRBV7-6	TRBJ2-7	CASSLRDRGDEQYF	TGTGCCAGCAGCTTAAGGGACAGGGGTGACGAGCAGTACTTC
-	-	TRBV7-9	TRBJ2-1	CASSPRAYNEQFF	TGTGCCAGCAGCCCCAGGGCCTACAATGAGCAGTTCTTC
TRBD1	-	TRBV6-1	TRBJ2-7	CASSRDRATYEQYF	TGTGCCAGCAGCCGGGACAGGGCTACTTACGAGCAGTACTTC